These 13 T cell receptor beta chains were sequenced from one sample in a study of T cells in Graves' hyperthyroidism and ophthalmopathy. TCR beta CDR3 regions were amplified from RNA transcripts. During a first-round RT-PCR of the TCR CDR3, the HTBI primer set was used. TCRdb processed the multiplex PCR reads anew with MiXCR; each CDR3 protein has one entry. The data show more than 500,000 distinct CDR3 sequences, about 15% seen once. Source material: blood. The receptors stem from a woman aged 30 to 39 with Graves' ophthalmopathy.

CDR3 coding DNA: TGCAGTGCTAGGCCTGGCAGGGTCTCTGGAAACACCATATATTTT. It yields the protein CSARPGRVSGNTIYF. This chain links TRBV20-1 with TRBJ1-3; possible D gene TRBD1, 5 bases. From germline, CDR1 is DFQATT and CDR2 SNEGSKA (reference sequence). The ends were cut back, 3 bases at V and 0 bases at J, with 12 bases in the middle. CDR3 length: 15 amino acids.

The rearrangement joins TRBV28 to TRBJ2-1; D ambiguous. The germline gives CDR1 MDHEN, CDR2 SYDVKM. V was cut by 6 bases and J by 13 bases, with 10 bases left in between. The CDR3 extends over 10 amino acids. CDR3: CASSSNYQFF. DNA for the CDR3: TGTGCCAGCAGCTCAAACTACCAGTTCTTC. Variable domain in full (rest from reference TRBV28 and TRBJ2-1): DVKVTQSSRYLVKRTGEKVFLECVQDMDHENMFWYRQDPGLGLRLIYFSYDVKMKEKGDIPEGYSVSREKKERFSLILESASTNQTSMYLCASSSNYQFFGPGTRLTVL.

Worth noting for this clonotype: A much larger clone differs from this one at a single base, so this may be a read error. The chain's CDR3 is CATANGPSYEQHF. CDR3 coding DNA: TGCGCCACCGCAAACGGCCCTTCCTACGAGCAGCACTTC. The chain combines TRBV5-1 with TRBJ2-7; D is undetermined. The CDR3 has 13 residues. Germline CDR1 is SGHRS and CDR2 is YFSETQ.

The rearrangement joins TRBV29-1 to TRBJ2-2; 10 positions match TRBD2. Trimming at V came to 7 bases and at J to 5 bases, leaving 7 bases not matched to a gene. Germline CDR1 SQVTM, CDR2 ANQGSEA. This CDR3 spans 14 amino acids. The CDR3 DNA reads as TGCAGCGCCACAGGGACTAGCGATACCGGGGAGCTGTTTTTT. This sequence encodes CSATGTSDTGELFF.

J is TRBJ2-3 and V is TRBV5-5, with TRBD1 matching 7 bases. The germline V gene has CDR1 SGHKS and CDR2 YYEKEE (reference sequence). The CDR3 covers 17 residues. The V gene end was trimmed by 1 base and the J gene end by 2 bases; junction bases not matched to a gene: 10. Here the CDR3 DNA reads TGTGCCAGCAGCTTGAGTTGGGAGACAGGGCCCACAGATACGCAGTATTTT. It translates to CASSLSWETGPTDTQYF. Supplemented by reference TRBV5-5 and TRBJ2-3, the full variable domain reads DAGVTQSPTHLIKTRGQQVTLRCSPISGHKSVSWYQQVLGQGPQFIFQYYEKEERGRGNFPDRFSARQFPNYSSELNVNALLLGDSALYLCASSLSWETGPTDTQYFGPGTRLTVL.

In its sample, this clonotype was seen many times. The genes are TRBV30 and TRBJ2-1; D tentatively fits TRBD1 or TRBD2 (5 bases each). Germline loops: CDR1 GTSNPN, CDR2 SVGIG (reference sequence). V gave up 2 bases and J gave up 9 bases, with 17 bases separating them. This CDR3 is built from 14 residues. This chain's CDR3 is CAWSTSGGRREQFF. The CDR3 region has the DNA TGTGCCTGGAGTACCAGTGGGGGACGGCGTGAGCAGTTCTTC.

Concerning this clonotype: This clone may be a read error of a much larger clone one base away. The chain carries TRBV12-3 or TRBV12-4 and TRBJ2-3; no clear D gene. The J call may be wrong; the DNA end is better matched by TRBJ1-5. This CDR3 is 14 amino acids long. The CDR3, as DNA: TGTGCCAGCAGTTTAACTACTCCTTATGATACGCAGCATTTT. Its protein product is CASSLTTPYDTQHF.

At least ten counts were recorded for this clonotype. J is TRBJ2-3 and V is TRBV14; 12 nucleotides align to TRBD2. Per the germline V gene, CDR1 is SGHDN and CDR2 is FVKESK. CDR3 length equals 16 residues. The ends lost 4 bases at V and 4 bases at J; junction bases unmatched: 6. This CDR3 reads CASSRLAGGPADTQYF. CDR3 coding DNA: TGTGCCAGCAGCCGTCTAGCGGGAGGGCCCGCAGATACGCAGTATTTT.

CDR3 loop: CASSSSTGFIEKLFF. DNA for the CDR3: TGTGCCAGCAGTTCCTCGACAGGGTTTATTGAAAAACTGTTTTTT. V usage is TRBV28 and J usage is TRBJ1-4; 7 bases map to TRBD1. The CDR3 spans 15 residues. V shed 4 bases and J 7 bases; nucleotides not matched to a gene: 9. Per germline, CDR1 MDHEN and CDR2 SYDVKM.

This clonotype was seen at least ten times. This chain joins TRBV30 and TRBJ2-7; TRBD2 is a possible D gene (5 bases). Deletions cut 0 bases from V and 4 bases from J, with 10 bases between. The CDR3 runs 13 residues. The germline V gene has CDR1 GTSNPN and CDR2 SVGIG (reference sequence). DNA for the CDR3: TGTGCCTGGAGTGTGGAGGCAATATACGAGCAGTACTTC. Translation: CAWSVEAIYEQYF.

The rearrangement uses TRBV13 and TRBJ2-1; TRBD2 matches at 10 bases. Germline V gives CDR1 PRHDT, CDR2 FYEKMQ (reference sequence). V shed 5 bases and J 0 bases; nucleotides not matched to a gene: 4. This CDR3 has 16 residues. CDR3 bases: TGTGCCAGCAGCCCCGGACTAGCGGCCTCCTACAATGAGCAGTTCTTC. Translation: CASSPGLAASYNEQFF. Complete variable domain (other parts from reference TRBV13 and TRBJ2-1): AAGVIQSPRHLIKEKRETATLKCYPIPRHDTVYWYQQGPGQDPQFLISFYEKMQSDKGSIPDRFSAQQFSDYHSELNMSSLELGDSALYFCASSPGLAASYNEQFFGPGTRLTVL.

This clonotype appeared many times. The CDR3 reads CASRRDKSSYEQYF. The CDR3 DNA follows: TGTGCCAGCAGGCGGGACAAAAGCTCCTACGAGCAGTACTTC. The chain has TRBV2 and TRBJ2-7; D possibly uses TRBD1 or TRBD2 (6 bases each). Germline CDR1 SNHLY, CDR2 FYNNEI. V shed 6 bases and J shed 0 bases, with 12 bases lying between them. CDR3 length equals 14 residues.

This clonotype has ten or more counts. J is TRBJ2-3 and V is TRBV12-3 or TRBV12-4, with TRBD2 matching over 11 bases. CDR3 length: 15 amino acids. J gave up 4 bases and V 7 bases, and 7 bases lay outside the gene matches. CDR3 sequence reads: CASTVLAGVSDTQYF. The CDR3 region has the DNA TGTGCCAGCACCGTACTAGCGGGAGTCTCAGATACGCAGTATTTT.